The rows below give T cell receptor beta chains drawn from one sample of a study of spatial heterogeneity in lung cancer. One entry per CDR3 protein, called by TCRdb with MiXCR from the 5' RACE reads. This sample has tens of thousands of distinct CDR3 sequences; roughly 10% occur once, and the top ten carry around 39%. The material was PBMCs, obtained at surgery. Every receptor here comes from a female donor with early-stage non-small cell lung cancer. Both conserved end residues are part of each CDR3. D genes are given only for firm matches. Clone sizes are given selectively: once, few, many, or a class where the clone is expanded.

>NA|TRBV7-9|NA|TRBJ2-1
TGTGCCAGCAGCTGGCCTTCGACCTCTGAGCAGTTCTTC
CASSWPSTSEQFF
>NA|TRBV6-2/TRBV6-3|few|TRBJ1-2
TGTGCCAGCAGGACGGGGCAGAACTATGGCTACACCTTC
CASRTGQNYGYTF
>NA|TRBV19|few|TRBJ1-1
TGTGCCAGTAAGAACAGGGAAGACACTGAAGCTTTCTTT
CASKNREDTEAFF
>NA|TRBV14|few|TRBJ2-2
TGTGCCAGCAGCCAAGCACGCGCCGGGGAGCTGTTTTTT
CASSQARAGELFF
>NA|TRBV19|NA|TRBJ1-6
TGTGCCAGTAGTCAAGGCTATAATTCACCCCTCCACTTT
CASSQGYNSPLHF
>NA|TRBV12-3/TRBV12-4|few|TRBJ1-5
TGTGCCAGCAGACTTGGACAATTCCATCAGCCCCAGCATTTT
CASRLGQFHQPQHF
>TRBD1|TRBV12-3/TRBV12-4|few|TRBJ1-2
TGTGCCAGCACCTCCAGGGGGGCTCCAGGGTGCACCTTC
CASTSRGAPGCTF
>TRBD1|TRBV20-1|NA|TRBJ1-5
TGCAGTGCTCCGGACAGGGGCCGCACCGAGGCCCAGCATTTT
CSAPDRGRTEAQHF
>TRBD1|TRBV6-5|few|TRBJ2-3
TGTGCCAGCAGAGACCGGACAGGGTACACAGATACGCAGTATTTT
CASRDRTGYTDTQYF
>NA|TRBV19|few|TRBJ1-4
TGTGCCAGTAGTGGAAGTACGGGGGATGAAAAACTGTTTTTT
CASSGSTGDEKLFF
>NA|TRBV28|NA|TRBJ2-2
TGTGCCAGCAGTTTCCCCGGGAACACCGGGGAGCTGTTTTTT
CASSFPGNTGELFF
>TRBD2|TRBV9|NA|TRBJ2-5
TGTGCCAGCAGCGTAGGACTAGCGGGGCCCCAAGAGACCCAGTACTTC
CASSVGLAGPQETQYF
>NA|TRBV28|NA|TRBJ2-7
TGTGCCAGCAGTTTATCTCCACTAGATTCCGAGCAGTACTTC
CASSLSPLDSEQYF
>NA|TRBV28|NA|TRBJ1-1
TGTGCCAGCAGCTTCCCTCCCGGGACAAAGAACACTGAAGCTTTCTTT
CASSFPPGTKNTEAFF
>NA|TRBV28|few|TRBJ1-5
TGTGCCAGCAGCGCGGGCCGGTTTAGCAATCAGCCCCAGCATTTT
CASSAGRFSNQPQHF
>NA|TRBV7-2|NA|TRBJ2-1
TGTGCCAGCATGACCGTGGCGGACTCCTACAATGAGCAGTTCTTC
CASMTVADSYNEQFF
>NA|TRBV4-1|NA|TRBJ2-7
TGCGCCAGCAGCCAAGGTACAGGCTACGAGCAGTACTTC
CASSQGTGYEQYF
>TRBD1|TRBV5-1|few|TRBJ1-1
TGCGCCAGCAGCTTGGCTAACAGGGGTTCGGACACTGAAGCTTTCTTT
CASSLANRGSDTEAFF
>TRBD1|TRBV6-2/TRBV6-3|NA|TRBJ1-5
TGTGCCAGCAGCCGGGACAGGGGAGTGGGCAATCAGCCCCAGCATTTT
CASSRDRGVGNQPQHF
>TRBD2|TRBV4-2|many|TRBJ2-7
TGTGCCAGCAGCCAAGCCAGCGGGGCCTCCTACGAGCAGTACTTC
CASSQASGASYEQYF
>TRBD1|TRBV20-1|NA|TRBJ1-6
TGCAGTGCTTCGACAGGGCGTGGGAATAATTCACCCCTCAACTTT
CSASTGRGNNSPLNF
>NA|TRBV19|NA|TRBJ1-2
TGTGCCACCTCCCAGGCATATGGCTACACCTTC
CATSQAYGYTF
>NA|TRBV5-1|NA|TRBJ2-5
TGCGCCAGCAGCTTGGGCCGGGACGGAGGAGGGGCCCAGTACTTC
CASSLGRDGGGAQYF
>TRBD1|TRBV5-1|few|TRBJ1-6
TGCGCCAGCAGCCCCGGACAGGGGACACCCCTCCACTTT
CASSPGQGTPLHF
>NA|TRBV12-3/TRBV12-4|NA|TRBJ2-2
TGTGCCAGCAGTTTATCACAGTTCGCGAACACCGGGGAGCTGTTTTTT
CASSLSQFANTGELFF
>TRBD1|TRBV12-5|NA|TRBJ2-1
TGTGCTAGTGGTCCCGGGACAGGATCCTACAATGAGCAGTTCTTC
CASGPGTGSYNEQFF
>NA|TRBV19|NA|TRBJ2-5
TGTGCCAGTAGTATACTGGGAGGGGGTCAGGAGACCCAGTACTTC
CASSILGGGQETQYF
>NA|TRBV7-3|few|TRBJ1-1
TGTGCCAGCAGTGCGGGGCCGAACACTGAAGCTTTCTTT
CASSAGPNTEAFF
>TRBD2|TRBV20-1|NA|TRBJ2-3
TGCAGTTCGCCAGCGGGGGGGGTCTCAGATACGCAGTATTTT
CSSPAGGVSDTQYF
>NA|TRBV7-9|few|TRBJ2-7
TGTGCCAGCAACTCGGACGGAGACTACGAGCAGTACTTC
CASNSDGDYEQYF
>NA|TRBV5-6|NA|TRBJ2-3
TGTGCCAGCAGCTTGGGGCAGCGGTCAGATACGCAGTATTTT
CASSLGQRSDTQYF
>TRBD1|TRBV19|many|TRBJ2-3
TGTGCCACCAGGACAGGGCGGGTCGGCACAGATACGCAGTATTTT
CATRTGRVGTDTQYF
>TRBD2|TRBV13|NA|TRBJ2-7
TGTGCCAGCAGCTTAGTTAGCGGGGGCTACGAGCAGTACTTC
CASSLVSGGYEQYF
>NA|TRBV27|many|TRBJ2-7
TGTGCCAGCAGTACATCAGGCTACGAGCAGTACTTC
CASSTSGYEQYF
>TRBD2|TRBV7-9|few|TRBJ2-3
TGTGCCAGCAGACCTCCGCCGGGGGGGCCGAGGGCAGATACGCAGTATTTT
CASRPPPGGPRADTQYF
>NA|TRBV5-6|few|TRBJ2-7
TGTGCCAGCAGCTTCCGAGGAGCCGGAGCCTACGAGCAGTACTTC
CASSFRGAGAYEQYF
>TRBD1|TRBV28|NA|TRBJ1-2
TGTGCCAGCAGTTCCGCCAGCGACAGGGCCAACTATGGCTACACCTTC
CASSSASDRANYGYTF
>TRBD1|TRBV20-1|few|TRBJ1-1
TGCAGTGCTAGAGATCCCCGACAGGGCGGTTTCACTGAAGCTTTCTTT
CSARDPRQGGFTEAFF
>NA|TRBV3-1|many|TRBJ1-1
TGTGCCAGCAGCCAAGAGCCCCGGACTGAAGCTTTCTTT
CASSQEPRTEAFF